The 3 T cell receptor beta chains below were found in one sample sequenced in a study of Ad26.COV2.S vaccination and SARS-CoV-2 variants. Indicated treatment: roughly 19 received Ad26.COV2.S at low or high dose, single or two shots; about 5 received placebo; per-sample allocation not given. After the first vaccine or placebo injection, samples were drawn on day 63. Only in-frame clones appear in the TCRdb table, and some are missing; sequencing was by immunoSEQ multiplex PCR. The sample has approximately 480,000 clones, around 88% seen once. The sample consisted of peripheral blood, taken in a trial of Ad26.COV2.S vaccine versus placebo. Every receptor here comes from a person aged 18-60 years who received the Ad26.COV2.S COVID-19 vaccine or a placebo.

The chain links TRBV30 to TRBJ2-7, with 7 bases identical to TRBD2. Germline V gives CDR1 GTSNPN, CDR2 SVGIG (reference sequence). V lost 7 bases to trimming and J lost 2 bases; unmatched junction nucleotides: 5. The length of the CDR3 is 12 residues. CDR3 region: CASGLGPYEQYF. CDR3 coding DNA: TGTGCCTCCGGACTAGGCCCCTACGAGCAGTACTTC.

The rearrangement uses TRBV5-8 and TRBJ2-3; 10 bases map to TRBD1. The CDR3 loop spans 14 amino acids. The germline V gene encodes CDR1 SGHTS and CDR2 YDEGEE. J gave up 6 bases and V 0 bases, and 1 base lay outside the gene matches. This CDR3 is CASSLGTGGDTQYF. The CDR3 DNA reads TGTGCCAGCAGCTTGGGGACAGGGGGGGATACGCAGTATTTT.

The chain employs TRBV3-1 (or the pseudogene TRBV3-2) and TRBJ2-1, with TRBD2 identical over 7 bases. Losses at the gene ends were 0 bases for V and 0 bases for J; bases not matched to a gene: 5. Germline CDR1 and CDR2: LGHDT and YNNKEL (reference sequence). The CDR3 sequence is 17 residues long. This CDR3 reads CASSQEGGVSSYNEQFF. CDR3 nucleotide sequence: TGTGCCAGCAGCCAAGAGGGGGGGGTGAGCTCCTACAATGAGCAGTTCTTC.